These 17 T cell receptor beta chains were all obtained from the same sample, sequenced in a study of patients and donors after allogeneic stem cell transplantation. MiXCR, applied by TCRdb to the RT-PCR reads, yields one record per CDR3 protein. The sample holds 920,000 or so distinct CDR3 sequences; roughly 18% are singletons and the top ten take around 6%. Sequenced input: blood, either unsorted or a sorted T cell fraction (not recorded which). All receptors derive from a human donor who was either an allogeneic HSCT recipient or a stem cell or donor lymphocyte infusion donor (not recorded which). It is not recorded whose cells these are; they may come from a transplant donor.

This clonotype was picked up a small number of times. The chain links TRBV29-1 to TRBJ2-7; the D gene is possibly TRBD2 (5 bases). The CDR3 length is 15 residues. Germline V gives CDR1 SQVTM, CDR2 ANQGSEA. The V and J ends lost 6 bases and 0 bases respectively, with 18 bases between them. In DNA, the CDR3 is TGCAGCGTGGGAAAGAGGGCAGGATCCTCCTACGAGCAGTACTTC. Translating gives CSVGKRAGSSYEQYF.

At least ten counts were recorded for this clonotype. V gene TRBV12-3 or TRBV12-4 combines with J gene TRBJ2-1; D is unresolved. This CDR3 region has 14 residues. Trimming shortened V by 6 bases and J by 5 bases, and 14 bases separated the two germline ends. CDR3 loop: CASSLVMGNNEQFF. CDR3 in DNA: TGTGCCAGCAGCCTGGTCATGGGTAACAATGAGCAGTTCTTC.

At least ten counts were recorded for this clonotype. This chain links TRBV7-2 with TRBJ2-7; TRBD2 matches 8 bases. Per germline, CDR1 SGHTA and CDR2 FQGNSA. CDR3 size: 16 residues. V gave up 0 bases and J gave up 3 bases; unmatched junction bases: 7. For the CDR3, the DNA is TGTGCCAGCAGCTTAGCGCCACTAGCGGACCTCTACGAGCAGTACTTC. The encoded protein is CASSLAPLADLYEQYF.

This CDR3 reads CASSKKTSGVKADTQYF. CDR3 coding DNA: TGTGCCAGCAGCAAGAAGACTAGCGGGGTTAAGGCAGATACGCAGTATTTT. The chain combines TRBV7-9 with TRBJ2-3; 11 nucleotides line up with TRBD2. Trimming cost V 5 bases and J 4 bases; bases outside gene matches: 11. This CDR3 is 17 amino acids long. Germline-derived CDR1 and CDR2 are SEHNR and FQNEAQ (reference sequence).

CDR3 nucleotides: TGTGCCAGCAGCTTAGACTCCGGGAAAAGGGACGAGCAGTACTTC. Translated: CASSLDSGKRDEQYF. The J gene is TRBJ2-7, the V gene TRBV11-3, with D maybe TRBD2 (5 bases). V shed 0 bases and J shed 5 bases, with 14 bases lying between them. In germline, CDR1 is SGHNT, CDR2 YENEEA. The CDR3 is made up of 15 amino acids.

The rearrangement joins TRBV20-1 to TRBJ1-5, with D possibly being TRBD1 (5 bases). V was trimmed by 4 bases and J by 3 bases, leaving 10 bases between them. Germline V lookup: CDR1 DFQATT, CDR2 SNEGSKA (reference sequence). The CDR3 is 13 amino acids. CDR3 protein: CSATRDHNQPQHF. CDR3 sequence (DNA): TGCAGTGCTACTCGGGACCACAATCAGCCCCAGCATTTT.

The V call is TRBV29-1, the J call TRBJ2-7; 11 bases map to TRBD2. Trimming removed 6 bases from V and 4 bases from J; junction bases left unmatched: 8. Germline V CDR1 and CDR2: SQVTM, ANQGSEA. This CDR3 has 14 residues. CDR3 nucleotides: TGCAGCGTCGTCAGGACTAGCGGGCCTTACGAGCAGTACTTC. This encodes CSVVRTSGPYEQYF.

This rearrangement joins TRBV5-1 to TRBJ1-1; no definite D call. Trimming cost V 4 bases and J 2 bases, with 12 bases left between them. The CDR3 loop spans 14 amino acids. The germline CDR1 and CDR2 sequences are SGHRS and YFSETQ. The CDR3 DNA reads TGCGCCAGCAGCAACGGAGGGCGAAACACTGAAGCTTTCTTT. Protein: CASSNGGRNTEAFF. The full variable domain, in which reference TRBV5-1 and TRBJ1-1 provide the parts outside the CDR3, is KAGVTQTPRYLIKTRGQQVTLSCSPISGHRSVSWYQQTPGQGLQFLFEYFSETQRNKGNFPGRFSGRQFSNSRSEMNVSTLELGDSALYLCASSNGGRNTEAFFGQGTRLTVV.

This clonotype has just a few counts. V is TRBV7-2 and J is TRBJ1-1; D is uncertain. Germline V gene sequence: CDR1 SGHTA, CDR2 FQGNSA. Trimming shortened V by 1 base and J by 6 bases, and 15 bases separated the two germline ends. This CDR3 comprises 15 residues. The CDR3 DNA is TGTGCCAGCAGCTTAGTTGGGTGGGCTGTGGCTGAAGCTTTCTTT. It translates to CASSLVGWAVAEAFF.

V is TRBV5-1 and J is TRBJ1-1; D is uncertain. V lost 6 bases, J lost 5 bases, and 11 bases lay in between. Germline CDR1 is SGHRS and CDR2 is YFSETQ. The CDR3 runs to 12 residues. Here the CDR3 DNA reads TGCGCCAGCACCAGGACGGGGACTGAAGCTTTCTTT. Translating gives CASTRTGTEAFF.

This chain uses TRBV12-3 or TRBV12-4 with TRBJ2-7; 14 nucleotides agree with TRBD2. This CDR3 comprises 15 residues. Unmatched junction bases numbered 7, after V lost 6 bases and J lost 6 bases. CDR3 DNA sequence: TGTGCCAGCAGCCAGGGACTAGCGGGAGTGCGCGAGCAGTACTTC. This gives the protein CASSQGLAGVREQYF.

This clonotype was counted between two and nine times. The chain employs TRBV2 and TRBJ1-3; 7 nucleotides align to TRBD1. Germline V lookup: CDR1 SNHLY, CDR2 FYNNEI. CDR3 length: 16 residues. J gave up 0 bases and V 4 bases, and 6 bases lay outside the gene matches. DNA for the CDR3: TGTGCCAGCAGTGTGGGACAGACCACCTCTGGAAACACCATATATTTT. This gives the protein CASSVGQTTSGNTIYF.

This sequence joins TRBV24-1 and TRBJ2-7; 8 bases fit TRBD1. The CDR3 spans 14 residues. CDR1 is KGHDR and CDR2 is SFDVKD in the germline V gene. The V gene end was trimmed by 9 bases and the J gene end by 2 bases; junction bases not matched to a gene: 8. This chain's CDR3 is CATEPGQGPYEQYF. CDR3 DNA sequence: TGTGCCACCGAGCCCGGACAGGGTCCCTACGAGCAGTACTTC.

This clonotype was counted a few times. The V and J genes are TRBV4-3 and TRBJ2-3; perhaps TRBD2 as D (7 bases). V was clipped by 1 base and J by 2 bases, with 19 bases between them. This CDR3 spans 18 amino acids. Germline lookup yields CDR1 LGHNA and CDR2 YSLEER. This chain's CDR3 is CASSQVGGGYANTDTQYF. The CDR3 region has the DNA TGCGCCAGCAGCCAAGTGGGCGGGGGCTATGCGAACACAGATACGCAGTATTTT.

This clonotype occurred once. The CDR3 loop reads CASSSTGRRAKNIQYF. The CDR3 DNA reads TGTGCCAGCAGTTCCACAGGGAGGCGGGCCAAAAACATTCAGTACTTC. The gene calls are TRBV6-5 and TRBJ2-4, with D perhaps assigned TRBD1 or TRBD2 (6 bases each). V was trimmed by 4 bases and J by 1 base, leaving 14 bases between them. Germline CDR1 reads MNHEY; CDR2 reads SVGAGI. The CDR3 has 16 residues.

There are many counts of this clonotype. The gene calls are TRBV12-3 or TRBV12-4 and TRBJ1-2, with D unresolved. V lost 5 bases and J lost 5, with 12 bases in between. The CDR3 spans 13 residues. The CDR3: CASSPRASYGYTF. As DNA, the CDR3 is TGTGCCAGCAGTCCCCGGGCTTCATATGGCTACACCTTC.

This clonotype has only a few counts. The gene calls are TRBV6-5 and TRBJ2-6; no clear D. The length of the CDR3 is 16 residues. Germline V gene data show CDR1 as MNHEY and CDR2 as SVGAGI. V was pared by 2 bases and J by 0 bases, with 8 bases between. CDR3: CASSYRESSGANVLTF. The CDR3 bases are TGTGCCAGCAGTTACAGGGAAAGCTCTGGGGCCAACGTCCTGACTTTC.